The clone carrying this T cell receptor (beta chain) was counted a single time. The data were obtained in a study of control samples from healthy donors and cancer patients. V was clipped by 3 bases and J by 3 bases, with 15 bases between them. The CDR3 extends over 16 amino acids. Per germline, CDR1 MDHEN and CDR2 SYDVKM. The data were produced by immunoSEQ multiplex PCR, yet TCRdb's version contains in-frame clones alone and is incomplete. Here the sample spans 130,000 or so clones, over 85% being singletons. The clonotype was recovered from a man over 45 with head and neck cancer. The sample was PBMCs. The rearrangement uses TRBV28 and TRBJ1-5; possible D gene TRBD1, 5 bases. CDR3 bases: TGTGCCAGCAGTTTGGCCCGGGGGGGAAACAATCAGCCCCAGCATTTT. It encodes CASSLARGGNNQPQHF.